What follows describes a single T cell receptor (beta chain). Its antigen is not known. This table comes from immunoSEQ multiplex PCR, and its TCRdb copy is limited to in-frame clones, with some not included. The sample includes about 2.3 million clones, roughly 92% of them seen just once. Germline V gives CDR1 MDHEN, CDR2 SYDVKM. This CDR3 region has 14 residues. V dropped 8 bases and J dropped 2 bases, with 15 bases sitting between them. The data were obtained in a study of shared clonotypes between healthy human individuals. Study background: CD4 naive cells filled three plates per donor, CD4 memory three, CD8 naive two and CD8 memory one.

Study results and caveats: Sequencing of the sorted subsets was shown by rarefaction to be incomplete despite large depth.

This receptor was identified in a young man in good health. Some clones in this sample may be carry-over from other donors' samples. Sequencing was carried out using naive CD4+ T cells from PBMCs. Specified subset: CD45RA+ positively selected. V usage is TRBV28 and J usage is TRBJ1-1; D is undetermined. The CDR3 sequence is CASSPALENTEAFF. The DNA for the CDR3 is TGTGCCAGCTCACCTGCTTTGGAAAACACTGAAGCTTTCTTT.